The sequence of this T cell receptor beta chain was determined in a study of blood T cell repertoires in COVID-19. CDR1 MNHEY and CDR2 SVGEGT come from the germline V gene. The CDR3 totals 13 residues. The V gene lost 5 bases and the J gene lost 3 bases, with 10 bases spanning the gap. Per the authors' pipeline: Estimates of nucleated cell counts were drawn from the amplification of reference gene primers. Some clones are missing from TCRdb's copy, which holds only in-frame ones; the method was immunoSEQ multiplex PCR. V, J and clone size are taken as reported in that table, and D and trimming were inferred from the DNA itself. The table has approximately 250,000 clones, approximately 84% seen once.

The receptor was isolated from a human donor in a cohort sampled during active COVID-19. The sequenced sample consisted of peripheral blood. The V gene is TRBV6-2 or TRBV6-3, the J gene TRBJ2-5, with D perhaps TRBD2 (5 bases). The CDR3 DNA reads as TGTGCCAGCAGTACCTACGGGGAAGAGACCCAGTACTTC. Translation gives CASSTYGEETQYF.